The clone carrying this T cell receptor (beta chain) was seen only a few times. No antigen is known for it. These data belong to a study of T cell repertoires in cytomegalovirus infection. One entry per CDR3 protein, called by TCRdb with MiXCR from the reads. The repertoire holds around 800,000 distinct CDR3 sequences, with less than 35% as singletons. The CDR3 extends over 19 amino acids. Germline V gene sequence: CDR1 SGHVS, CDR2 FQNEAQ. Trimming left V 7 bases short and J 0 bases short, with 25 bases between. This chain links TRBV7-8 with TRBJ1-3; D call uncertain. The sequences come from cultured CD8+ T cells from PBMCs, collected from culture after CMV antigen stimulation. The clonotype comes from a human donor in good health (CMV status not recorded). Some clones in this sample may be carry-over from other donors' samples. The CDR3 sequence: CASTEKYPDLDSSGNTIYF. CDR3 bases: TGTGCCAGCACCGAAAAATACCCAGACTTGGACTCCTCTGGAAACACCATATATTTT.